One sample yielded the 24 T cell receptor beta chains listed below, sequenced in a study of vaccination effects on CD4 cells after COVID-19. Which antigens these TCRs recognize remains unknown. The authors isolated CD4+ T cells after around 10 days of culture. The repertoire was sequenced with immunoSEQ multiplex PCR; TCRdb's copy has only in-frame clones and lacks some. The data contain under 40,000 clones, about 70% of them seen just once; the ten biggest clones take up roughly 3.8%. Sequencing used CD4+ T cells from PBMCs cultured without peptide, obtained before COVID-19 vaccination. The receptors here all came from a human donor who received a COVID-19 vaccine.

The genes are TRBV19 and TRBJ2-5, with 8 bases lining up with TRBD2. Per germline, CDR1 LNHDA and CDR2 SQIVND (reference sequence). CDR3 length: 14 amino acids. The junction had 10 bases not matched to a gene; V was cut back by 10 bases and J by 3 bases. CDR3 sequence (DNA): TGTGCCACCTCACCAGCGGGAGAAAAAGAGACCCAGTACTTC. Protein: CATSPAGEKETQYF. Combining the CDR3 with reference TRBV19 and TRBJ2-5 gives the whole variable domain DGGITQSPKYLFRKEGQNVTLSCEQNLNHDAMYWYRQDPGQGLRLIYYSQIVNDFQKGDIAEGYSVSREKKESFPLTVTSAQKNPTAFYLCATSPAGEKETQYFGPGTRLLVL.

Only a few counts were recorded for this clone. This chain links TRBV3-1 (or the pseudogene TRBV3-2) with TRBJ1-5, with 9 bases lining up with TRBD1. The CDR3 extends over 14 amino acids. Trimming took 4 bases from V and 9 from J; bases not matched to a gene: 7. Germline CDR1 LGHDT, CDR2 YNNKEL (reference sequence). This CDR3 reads CASSPGTGPGPQHF. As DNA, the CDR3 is TGTGCCAGCAGCCCGGGGACAGGGCCGGGGCCCCAGCATTTT.

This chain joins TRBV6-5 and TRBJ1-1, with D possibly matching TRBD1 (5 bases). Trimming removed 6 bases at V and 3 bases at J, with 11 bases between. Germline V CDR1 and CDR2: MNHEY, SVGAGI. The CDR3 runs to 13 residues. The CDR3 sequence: CASRRGGDTEAFF. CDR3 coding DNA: TGTGCCAGCAGGCGGGGGGGGGACACTGAAGCTTTCTTT.

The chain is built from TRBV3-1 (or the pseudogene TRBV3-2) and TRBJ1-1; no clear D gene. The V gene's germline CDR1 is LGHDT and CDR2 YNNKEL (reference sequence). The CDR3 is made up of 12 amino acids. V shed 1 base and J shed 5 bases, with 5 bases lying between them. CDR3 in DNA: TGTGCCAGCAGCCAAGGGGAAACTGAAGCTTTCTTT. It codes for CASSQGETEAFF.

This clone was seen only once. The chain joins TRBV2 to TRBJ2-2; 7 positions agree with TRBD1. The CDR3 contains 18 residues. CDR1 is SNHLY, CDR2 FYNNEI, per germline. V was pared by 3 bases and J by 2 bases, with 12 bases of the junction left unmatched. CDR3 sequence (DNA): TGTGCCAGCAGTGATAATGGCCCCGGGACAGTAAACACCGGGGAGCTGTTTTTT. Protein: CASSDNGPGTVNTGELFF. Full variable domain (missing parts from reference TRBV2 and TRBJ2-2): EPEVTQTPSHQVTQMGQEVILRCVPISNHLYFYWYRQILGQKVEFLVSFYNNEISEKSEIFDDQFSVERPDGSNFTLKIRSTKLEDSAMYFCASSDNGPGTVNTGELFFGEGSRLTVL.

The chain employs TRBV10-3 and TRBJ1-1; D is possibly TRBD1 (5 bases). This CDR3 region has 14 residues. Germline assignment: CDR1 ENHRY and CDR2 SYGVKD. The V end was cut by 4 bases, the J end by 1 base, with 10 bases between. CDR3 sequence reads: CAISVSGGNTEAFF. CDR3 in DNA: TGTGCCATCAGTGTCTCGGGGGGGAACACTGAAGCTTTCTTT.

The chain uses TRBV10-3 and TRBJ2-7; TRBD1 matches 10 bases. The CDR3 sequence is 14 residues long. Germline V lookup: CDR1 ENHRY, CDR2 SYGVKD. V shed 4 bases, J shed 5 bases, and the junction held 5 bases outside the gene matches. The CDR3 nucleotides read TGTGCCATCAGTGCCGGGACAGGGGACCACGAGCAGTACTTC. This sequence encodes CAISAGTGDHEQYF.

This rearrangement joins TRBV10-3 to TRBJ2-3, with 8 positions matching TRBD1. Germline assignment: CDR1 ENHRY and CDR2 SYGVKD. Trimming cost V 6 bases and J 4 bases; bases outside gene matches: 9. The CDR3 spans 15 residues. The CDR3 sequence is CAIRIQGVNSDTQYF. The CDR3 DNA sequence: TGTGCCATCAGGATACAGGGGGTAAATTCAGATACGCAGTATTTT.

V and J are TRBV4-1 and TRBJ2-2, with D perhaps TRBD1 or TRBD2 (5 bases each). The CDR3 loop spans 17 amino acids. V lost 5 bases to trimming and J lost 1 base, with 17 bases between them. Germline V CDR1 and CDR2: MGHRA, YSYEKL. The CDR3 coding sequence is TGCGCCAGCAGCAGCGCACGAGGGGCAAAGAACACCGGGGAGCTGTTTTTT. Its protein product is CASSSARGAKNTGELFF.

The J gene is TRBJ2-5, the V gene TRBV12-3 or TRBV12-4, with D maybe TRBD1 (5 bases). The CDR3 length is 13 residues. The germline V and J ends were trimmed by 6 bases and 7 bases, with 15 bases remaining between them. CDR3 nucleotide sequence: TGTGCCAGCAGCTCAGCAGGGTATGGGACCCAGTACTTC. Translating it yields CASSSAGYGTQYF.

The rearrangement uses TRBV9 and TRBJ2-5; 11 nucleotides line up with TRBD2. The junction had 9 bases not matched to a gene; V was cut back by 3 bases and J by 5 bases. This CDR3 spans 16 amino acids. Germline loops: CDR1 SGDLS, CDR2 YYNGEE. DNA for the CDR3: TGTGCCAGCAGCGCGCGAACTAGCGGGAGTTTGGAGACCCAGTACTTC. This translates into CASSARTSGSLETQYF.

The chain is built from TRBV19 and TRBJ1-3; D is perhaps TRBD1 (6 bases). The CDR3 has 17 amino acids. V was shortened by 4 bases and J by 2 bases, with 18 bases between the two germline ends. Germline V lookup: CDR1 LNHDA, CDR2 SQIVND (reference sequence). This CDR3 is CASSKGRYREAGNTIYF. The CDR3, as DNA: TGTGCCAGTAGTAAAGGCCGTTACAGGGAGGCTGGAAACACCATATATTTT.

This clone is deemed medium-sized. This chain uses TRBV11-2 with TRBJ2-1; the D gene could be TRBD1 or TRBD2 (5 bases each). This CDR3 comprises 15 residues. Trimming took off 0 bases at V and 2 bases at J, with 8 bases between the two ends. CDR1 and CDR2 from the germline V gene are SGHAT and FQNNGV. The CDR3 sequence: CASSLDRGAYNEQFF. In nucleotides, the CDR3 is TGTGCCAGCAGCTTAGATAGGGGAGCCTACAATGAGCAGTTCTTC.

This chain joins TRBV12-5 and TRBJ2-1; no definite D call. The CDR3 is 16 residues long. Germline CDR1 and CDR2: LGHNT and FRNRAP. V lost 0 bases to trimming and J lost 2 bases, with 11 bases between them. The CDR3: CASGLVRLTTYNEQFF. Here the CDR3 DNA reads TGTGCTAGTGGTTTGGTGAGGCTTACTACCTACAATGAGCAGTTCTTC.

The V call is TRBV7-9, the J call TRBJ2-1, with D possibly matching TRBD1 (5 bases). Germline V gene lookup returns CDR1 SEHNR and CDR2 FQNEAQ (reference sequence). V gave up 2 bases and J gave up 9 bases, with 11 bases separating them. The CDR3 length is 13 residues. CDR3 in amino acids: CASSLSGISEQFF. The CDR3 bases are TGTGCCAGCAGCTTATCAGGGATAAGTGAGCAGTTCTTC.

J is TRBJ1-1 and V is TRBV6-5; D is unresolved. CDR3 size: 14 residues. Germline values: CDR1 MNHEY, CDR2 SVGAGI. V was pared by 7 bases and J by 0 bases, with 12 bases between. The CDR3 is CASNVGRLNTEAFF. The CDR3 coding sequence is TGTGCCAGCAACGTCGGCAGATTGAACACTGAAGCTTTCTTT.

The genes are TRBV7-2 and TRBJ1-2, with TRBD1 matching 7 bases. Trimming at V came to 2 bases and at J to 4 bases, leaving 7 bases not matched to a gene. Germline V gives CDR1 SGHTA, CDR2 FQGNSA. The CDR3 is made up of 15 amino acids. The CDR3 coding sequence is TGTGCCAGCAGCTTATTACCACAGGGGACCTATGGCTACACCTTC. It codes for CASSLLPQGTYGYTF.

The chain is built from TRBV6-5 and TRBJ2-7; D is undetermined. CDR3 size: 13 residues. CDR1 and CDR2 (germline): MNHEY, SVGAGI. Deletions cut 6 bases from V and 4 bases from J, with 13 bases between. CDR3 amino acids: CASSQNSVYEQYF. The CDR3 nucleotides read TGTGCCAGCAGCCAGAACTCCGTTTACGAGCAGTACTTC.

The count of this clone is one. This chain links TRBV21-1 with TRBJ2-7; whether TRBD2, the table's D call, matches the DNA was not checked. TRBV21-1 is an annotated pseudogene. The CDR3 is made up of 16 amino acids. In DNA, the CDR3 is TGTGCCAGCAGCAAAGGTGACCAACGGCCTAGAACCGAGCAGTACTTC. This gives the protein CASSKGDQRPRTEQYF.

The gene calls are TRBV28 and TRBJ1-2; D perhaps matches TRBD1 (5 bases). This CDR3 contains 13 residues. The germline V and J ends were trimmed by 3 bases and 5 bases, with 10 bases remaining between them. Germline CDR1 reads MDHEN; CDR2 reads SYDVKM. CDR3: CASSLPGAYGYTF. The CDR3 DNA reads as TGTGCCAGCAGTTTGCCCGGGGCTTATGGCTACACCTTC.

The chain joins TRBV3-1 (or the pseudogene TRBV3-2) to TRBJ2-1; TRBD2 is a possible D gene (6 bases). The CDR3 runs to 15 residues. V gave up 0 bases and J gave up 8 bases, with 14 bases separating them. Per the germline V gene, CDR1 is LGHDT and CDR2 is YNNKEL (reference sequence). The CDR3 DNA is TGTGCCAGCAGCCAAGAGGGACTCTCAGGGTATGAGCAGTTCTTC. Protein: CASSQEGLSGYEQFF.

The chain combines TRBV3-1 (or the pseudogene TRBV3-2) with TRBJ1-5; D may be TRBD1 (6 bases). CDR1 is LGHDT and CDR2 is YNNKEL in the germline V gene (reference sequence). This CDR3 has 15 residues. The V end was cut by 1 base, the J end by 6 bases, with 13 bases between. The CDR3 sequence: CASSQAGVLGQPQHF. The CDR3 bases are TGTGCCAGCAGCCAAGCAGGGGTTTTGGGTCAGCCCCAGCATTTT.

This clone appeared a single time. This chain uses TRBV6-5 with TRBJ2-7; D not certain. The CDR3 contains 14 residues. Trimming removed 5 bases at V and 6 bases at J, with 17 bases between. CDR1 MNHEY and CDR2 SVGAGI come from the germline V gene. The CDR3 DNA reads TGTGCCAGCAGTAGTGGACCTGGTCTTCTCGAGCAGTACTTC. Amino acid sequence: CASSSGPGLLEQYF.

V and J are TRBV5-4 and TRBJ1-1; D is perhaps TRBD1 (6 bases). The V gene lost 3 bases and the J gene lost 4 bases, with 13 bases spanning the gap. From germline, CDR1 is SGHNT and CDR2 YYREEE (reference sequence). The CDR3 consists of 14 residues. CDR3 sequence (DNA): TGTGCCAGCAGCTCCAGGGGATTGGGCACTGAAGCTTTCTTT. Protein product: CASSSRGLGTEAFF.